One and the same sample provided the 12 T cell receptor beta chains below, sequenced in a study of early T cells in non-severe SARS-CoV-2 infection. MiXCR, applied by TCRdb to the 5' RACE reads, yields one record per CDR3 protein. Here the sample spans some 22,000 distinct CDR3 sequences, 4.5% to 5% being singletons. Sample: whole blood. These receptors originate from an adult who was a healthcare worker with PCR-confirmed SARS-CoV-2 infection or an uninfected control (not recorded which).

This sequence joins TRBV11-2 and TRBJ2-7, with D hard to call. Germline V CDR1 and CDR2: SGHAT, FQNNGV. The CDR3 totals 14 residues. Trimming stripped 4 bases from V and 0 bases from J, with 10 bases between. CDR3 bases: TGTGCCAGCAGCTACGAACTGAGCTCCTACGAGCAGTACTTC. Protein product: CASSYELSSYEQYF.

This clonotype appeared many times. CDR3 sequence reads: CASRLAGGQETQYF. The DNA for the CDR3 is TGCGCCAGCAGACTAGCGGGGGGCCAAGAGACCCAGTACTTC. This chain connects TRBV5-1 to TRBJ2-5; 12 bases map to TRBD2. Trimming took 5 bases from V and 1 from J; bases not matched to a gene: 0. The germline gives CDR1 SGHRS, CDR2 YFSETQ. The CDR3 has 14 residues. Combining the CDR3 with reference TRBV5-1 and TRBJ2-5 gives the whole variable domain KAGVTQTPRYLIKTRGQQVTLSCSPISGHRSVSWYQQTPGQGLQFLFEYFSETQRNKGNFPGRFSGRQFSNSRSEMNVSTLELGDSALYLCASRLAGGQETQYFGPGTRLLVL.

This clonotype was observed a handful of times. The rearrangement joins TRBV18 to TRBJ1-4, with 8 bases lining up with TRBD1. The trim removed 3 bases at V and 3 bases at J, leaving 0 bases unmatched. The CDR3 is 14 residues long. Germline V gives CDR1 KGHSH, CDR2 LQKENI. Here the CDR3 DNA reads TGTGCCAGCTCACCGGGACAGGCTAATGAAAAACTGTTTTTT. Its protein product is CASSPGQANEKLFF. The variable domain in full, with the rest retrieved from reference TRBV18 and TRBJ1-4, is NAGVMQNPRHLVRRRGQEARLRCSPMKGHSHVYWYRQLPEEGLKFMVYLQKENIIDESGMPKERFSAEFPKEGPSILRIQQVVRGDSAAYFCASSPGQANEKLFFGSGTQLSVL.

By share, this clonotype counts as medium-sized. The chain joins TRBV7-9 to TRBJ2-1; D unclear. This CDR3 region has 14 residues. Between the trimmed V and J ends, which lost 6 bases and 0 bases, there was a span of 9 bases. The germline CDR1 and CDR2 sequences are SEHNR and FQNEAQ (reference sequence). The CDR3 nucleotides are TGTGCCAGCAGTACCGTTAGCTCCTACAATGAGCAGTTCTTC. Protein product: CASSTVSSYNEQFF. Combining the CDR3 with reference TRBV7-9 and TRBJ2-1 gives the whole variable domain DTGVSQNPRHKITKRGQNVTFRCDPISEHNRLYWYRQTLGQGPEFLTYFQNEAQLEKSRLLSDRFSAERPKGSFSTLEIQRTEQGDSAMYLCASSTVSSYNEQFFGPGTRLTVL.

This clonotype was observed at least ten times. The rearrangement links TRBV12-3 or TRBV12-4 to TRBJ1-1; TRBD1 is a possible D gene (5 bases). V was cut by 3 bases and J by 4 bases, with 12 bases left in between. The CDR3 runs to 14 residues. The CDR3 sequence: CASSFWGEGTEAFF. CDR3 nucleotide sequence: TGTGCCAGCAGTTTTTGGGGGGAGGGCACTGAAGCTTTCTTT.

This clonotype was observed at least ten times. The chain links TRBV7-2 to TRBJ2-3, with TRBD2 matching over 8 bases. The V segment lost 0 bases and the J segment 6 bases; nucleotides outside the gene matches: 8. The CDR3 sequence is 16 residues long. Germline V gives CDR1 SGHTA, CDR2 FQGNSA. The CDR3 protein is CASSLAGTGGQDTQYF. The CDR3 region has the DNA TGTGCCAGCAGCTTAGCGGGAACGGGGGGGCAGGATACGCAGTATTTT.

This clonotype was seen repeatedly, ten times or more. A junction boundary mismatches the germline segment, possibly from a read error. The rearrangement uses TRBV30 and TRBJ2-1; 14 bases are shared with TRBD2. The CDR3 is made up of 14 amino acids. Germline V CDR1 and CDR2: GTSNPN, SVGIG (reference sequence). CDR3 in amino acids: CACKAGLAGDEQFF. Here the CDR3 DNA reads TGCGCCTGTAAGGCGGGACTAGCGGGGGATGAGCAGTTCTTC.

The chain links TRBV29-1 to TRBJ2-1; 7 positions agree with TRBD1. V shed 4 bases, J shed 4 bases, and the junction held 7 bases outside the gene matches. CDR3 size: 14 residues. Germline V gene data show CDR1 as SQVTM and CDR2 as ANQGSEA. CDR3 bases: TGCAGCGTTGTAGGGACAGACAATTACAATGAGCAGTTCTTC. Its translation: CSVVGTDNYNEQFF.

This clonotype is judged medium-sized (0.01 to 0.1%). This chain joins TRBV3-1 and TRBJ2-3; a weak D match, TRBD2 (6 bases). The CDR3 consists of 13 residues. V dropped 6 bases and J dropped 3 bases, with 10 bases sitting between them. Germline V lookup: CDR1 LGHDT, CDR2 YNNKEL (reference sequence). The CDR3 nucleotides are TGTGCCAGCAGTGGGGGGACTACAGATACGCAGTATTTT. Amino acids: CASSGGTTDTQYF.

This clonotype was detected a few times. This chain joins TRBV2 and TRBJ2-7; 10 bases are a match to TRBD1. The CDR3 spans 14 residues. V trimming: 7 bases; J trimming: 3 bases; junction bases outside the gene matches: 6. Germline assignment: CDR1 SNHLY and CDR2 FYNNEI. CDR3 bases: TGTGCCAGCAAAGGACAGGGGGGGAGCTACGAGCAGTACTTC. Protein sequence: CASKGQGGSYEQYF.

The chain employs TRBV10-3 and TRBJ2-7, with a weak D call TRBD1 (5 bases). The CDR3 runs to 15 residues. With 8 bases removed from V and 0 bases from J, the gap between germline ends came to 17 bases. Germline V gene sequence: CDR1 ENHRY, CDR2 SYGVKD. In DNA, the CDR3 is TGTGCCATCGGCCTCCTAGAAGGGGTCTCCTACGAGCAGTACTTC. This codes for CAIGLLEGVSYEQYF.

This clonotype was seen at least ten times. This chain links TRBV6-2 or TRBV6-3 with TRBJ1-5; perhaps TRBD1 as D (5 bases). The CDR3 sequence is 14 residues long. Germline lookup yields CDR1 MNHEY and CDR2 SVGEGT. With 2 bases removed from V and 6 bases from J, the gap between germline ends came to 11 bases. The CDR3: CASSYGQGGQPQHF. Here the CDR3 DNA reads TGTGCCAGCAGTTACGGCCAGGGAGGTCAGCCCCAGCATTTT.